This T cell receptor (beta chain) was found in a study of T cell responses to AZD1222 COVID-19 vaccine. Broader study findings: A reported finding is that nearly half of spike-specific TCRs target unmutated variant regions.

The CDR3 sequence is 15 residues long. Between the trimmed V and J ends, which lost 0 bases and 3 bases, there was a span of 6 bases. Germline values: CDR1 SGHDN, CDR2 FVKESK. Produced via immunoSEQ multiplex PCR; TCRdb's table is partial and in-frame only. The sample comprises under 140,000 clones, 94% of which are singletons, and 2.9% rests with the top ten. A word on this clone: The antigen remains undetermined.

This rearrangement joins TRBV14 to TRBJ2-6; D is ambiguous. This clonotype was obtained from an adult who received the AZD1222 COVID-19 vaccine. Sequencing used peripheral blood, obtained 28 days after the second AZD1222 dose. In nucleotides, the CDR3 is TGTGCCAGCAGCCAAGAGTCGGGTGGGGCCAACGTCCTGACTTTC. Amino acids: CASSQESGGANVLTF.